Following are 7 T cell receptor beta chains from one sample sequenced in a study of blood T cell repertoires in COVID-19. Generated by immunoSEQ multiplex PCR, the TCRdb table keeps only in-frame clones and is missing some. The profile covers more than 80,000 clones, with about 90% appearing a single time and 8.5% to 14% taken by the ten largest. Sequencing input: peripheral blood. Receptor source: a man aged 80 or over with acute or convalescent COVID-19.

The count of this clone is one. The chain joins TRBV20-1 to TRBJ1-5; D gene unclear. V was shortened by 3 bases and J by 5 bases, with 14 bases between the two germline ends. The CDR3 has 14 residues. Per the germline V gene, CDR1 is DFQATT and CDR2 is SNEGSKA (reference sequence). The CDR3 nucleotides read TGCAGTGCTAGTGGCCCGGGTCGTTATCAGCCCCAGCATTTT. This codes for CSASGPGRYQPQHF.

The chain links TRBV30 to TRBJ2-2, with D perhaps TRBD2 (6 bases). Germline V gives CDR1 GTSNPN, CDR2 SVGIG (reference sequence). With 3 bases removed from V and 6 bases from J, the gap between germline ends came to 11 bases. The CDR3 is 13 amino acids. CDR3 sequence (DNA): TGTGCCTGGAGGCAGGGAGGAGCCGGGGAGCTGTTTTTT. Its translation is CAWRQGGAGELFF. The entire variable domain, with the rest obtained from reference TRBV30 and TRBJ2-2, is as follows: SQTIHQWPATLVQPVGSPLSLECTVEGTSNPNLYWYRQAAGRGLQLLFYSVGIGQISSEVPQNLSASRPQDRQFILSSKKLLLSDSGFYLCAWRQGGAGELFFGEGSRLTVL.

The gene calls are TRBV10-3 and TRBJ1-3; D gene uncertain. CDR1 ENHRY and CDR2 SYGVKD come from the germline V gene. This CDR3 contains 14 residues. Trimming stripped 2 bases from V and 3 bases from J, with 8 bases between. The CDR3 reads CAISEKGGGNTIYF. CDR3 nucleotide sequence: TGTGCCATCAGTGAGAAGGGAGGTGGAAACACCATATATTTT.

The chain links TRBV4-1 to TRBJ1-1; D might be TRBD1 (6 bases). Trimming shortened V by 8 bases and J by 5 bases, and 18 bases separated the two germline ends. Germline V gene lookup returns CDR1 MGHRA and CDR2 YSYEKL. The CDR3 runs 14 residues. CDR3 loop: CASANPRGRTEAFF. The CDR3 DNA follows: TGCGCCAGCGCCAACCCCAGGGGAAGGACTGAAGCTTTCTTT.

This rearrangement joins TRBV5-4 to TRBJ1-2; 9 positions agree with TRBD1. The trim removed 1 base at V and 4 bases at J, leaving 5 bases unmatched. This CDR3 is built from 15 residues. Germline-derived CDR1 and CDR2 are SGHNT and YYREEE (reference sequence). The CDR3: CASSLSGQGGYGYTF. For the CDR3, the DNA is TGTGCCAGCAGCTTGTCGGGACAGGGAGGCTATGGCTACACCTTC. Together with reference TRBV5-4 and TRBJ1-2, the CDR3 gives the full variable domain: ETGVTQSPTHLIKTRGQQVTLRCSSQSGHNTVSWYQQALGQGPQFIFQYYREEENGRGNFPPRFSGLQFPNYSSELNVNALELDDSALYLCASSLSGQGGYGYTFGSGTRLTVV.

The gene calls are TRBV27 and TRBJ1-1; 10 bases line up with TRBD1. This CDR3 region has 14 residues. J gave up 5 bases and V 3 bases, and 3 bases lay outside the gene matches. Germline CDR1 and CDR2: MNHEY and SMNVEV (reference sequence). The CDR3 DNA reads TGTGCCAGCAGTTTTGGGACAGGGGAAACTGAAGCTTTCTTT. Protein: CASSFGTGETEAFF.

CDR3 sequence: CASNTGTGSVGELFF. The CDR3 nucleotides read TGCGCCAGCAACACCGGGACAGGGTCTGTCGGGGAGCTGTTTTTT. The J gene is TRBJ2-2, the V gene TRBV5-1, with 9 bases aligning to TRBD1. Germline trimming cut 6 bases from V and 7 bases from J; bases unmatched to any gene: 10. This CDR3 spans 15 amino acids. In germline, CDR1 is SGHRS, CDR2 YFSETQ.